The T cell receptor beta chain under discussion was sequenced for a study of shared clonotypes between healthy human individuals. The assay was immunoSEQ multiplex PCR, and TCRdb's table has in-frame clones only and misses some. The repertoire includes about 2.1 million clones, roughly 91% of them detected once, and 1.5% to 2% sits in the top ten. CD8 cells classed as naive were CD45RO-negative and positively selected for CCR7, excluding terminally differentiated effector memory CD45RA+ cells. The CDR3 has 19 amino acids. Germline V gene data show CDR1 as SEHNR and CDR2 as FQNEAQ (reference sequence). V gave up 5 bases and J gave up 0 bases, with 23 bases separating them.

The chain links TRBV7-9 to TRBJ2-1, with D possibly matching TRBD1 (5 bases). The sequenced sample was naive CD8+ T cells from PBMCs. This clonotype originated in a man between 18 and 29 years old in good health. Some clones in this sample may be carry-over from other donors' samples. The CDR3 sequence: CASSPPRQGGFSSYNEQFF. The CDR3 region has the DNA TGTGCCAGCAGCCCCCCCCGGCAGGGCGGATTTAGCTCCTACAATGAGCAGTTCTTC.